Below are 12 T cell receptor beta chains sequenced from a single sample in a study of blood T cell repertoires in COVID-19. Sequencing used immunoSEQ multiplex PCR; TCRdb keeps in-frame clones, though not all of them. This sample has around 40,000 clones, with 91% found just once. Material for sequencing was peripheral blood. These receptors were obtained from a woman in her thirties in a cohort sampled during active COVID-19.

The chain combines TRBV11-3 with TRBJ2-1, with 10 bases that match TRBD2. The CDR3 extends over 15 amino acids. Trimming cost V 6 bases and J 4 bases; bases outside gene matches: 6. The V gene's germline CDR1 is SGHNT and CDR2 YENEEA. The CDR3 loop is CASRTGTSVYNEQFF. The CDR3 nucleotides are TGTGCCAGCAGGACCGGGACTAGCGTGTACAATGAGCAGTTCTTC.

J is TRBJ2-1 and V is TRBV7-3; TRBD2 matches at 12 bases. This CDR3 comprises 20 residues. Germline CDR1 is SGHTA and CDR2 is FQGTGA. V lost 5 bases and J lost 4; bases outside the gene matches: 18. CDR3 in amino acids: CASSQSGLAGGKPLYNEQFF. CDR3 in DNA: TGTGCCAGCAGCCAAAGTGGTCTAGCGGGAGGGAAACCCTTATACAATGAGCAGTTCTTC.

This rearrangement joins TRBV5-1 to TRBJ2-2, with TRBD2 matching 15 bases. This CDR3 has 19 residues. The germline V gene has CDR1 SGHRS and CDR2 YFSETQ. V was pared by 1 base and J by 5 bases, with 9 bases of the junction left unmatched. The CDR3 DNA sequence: TGCGCCAGCAGCTTGCTGGGACTAGCGGGAGGTGTGAGGACCGGGGAGCTGTTTTTT. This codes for CASSLLGLAGGVRTGELFF.

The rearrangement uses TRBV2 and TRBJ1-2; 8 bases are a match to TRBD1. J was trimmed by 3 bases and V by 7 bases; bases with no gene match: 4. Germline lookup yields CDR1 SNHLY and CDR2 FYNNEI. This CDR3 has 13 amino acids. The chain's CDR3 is CASKRTGYYGYTF. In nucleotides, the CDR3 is TGTGCCAGCAAGAGGACAGGGTACTATGGCTACACCTTC.

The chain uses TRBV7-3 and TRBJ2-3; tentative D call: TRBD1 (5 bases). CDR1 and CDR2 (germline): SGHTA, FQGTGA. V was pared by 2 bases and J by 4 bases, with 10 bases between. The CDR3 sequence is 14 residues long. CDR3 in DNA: TGTGCCAGCAGCTTATGGCAGGGCGCAGATACGCAGTATTTT. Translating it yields CASSLWQGADTQYF.

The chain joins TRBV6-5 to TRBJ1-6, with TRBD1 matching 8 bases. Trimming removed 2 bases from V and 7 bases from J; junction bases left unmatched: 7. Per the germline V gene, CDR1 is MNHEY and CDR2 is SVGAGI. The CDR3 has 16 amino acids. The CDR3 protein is CASSYDGTGKNSPLHF. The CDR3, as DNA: TGTGCCAGCAGTTACGATGGGACAGGCAAGAATTCACCCCTCCACTTT.

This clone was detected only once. The CDR3 spells CASSYEGGEQYF. The CDR3 DNA is TGTGCCAGCAGTTACGAGGGTGGTGAGCAGTACTTC. The rearrangement joins TRBV6-5 to TRBJ2-7; possibly TRBD2 for D (5 bases). This CDR3 is 12 amino acids long. Trimming pared 2 bases from V and 7 bases from J, leaving 9 bases between. Germline-derived CDR1 and CDR2 are MNHEY and SVGAGI.

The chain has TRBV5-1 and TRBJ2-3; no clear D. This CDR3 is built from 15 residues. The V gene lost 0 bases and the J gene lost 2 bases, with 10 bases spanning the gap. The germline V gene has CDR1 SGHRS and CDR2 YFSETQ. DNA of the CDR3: TGCGCCAGCAGCTTGGCCCTCGCGTACACAGATACGCAGTATTTT. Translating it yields CASSLALAYTDTQYF.

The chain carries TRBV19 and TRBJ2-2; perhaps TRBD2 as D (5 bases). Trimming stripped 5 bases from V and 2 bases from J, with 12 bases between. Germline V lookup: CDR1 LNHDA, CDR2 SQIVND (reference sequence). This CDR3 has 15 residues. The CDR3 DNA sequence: TGTGCCAGTAGTTCCCCTGGGAGAAACACCGGGGAGCTGTTTTTT. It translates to CASSSPGRNTGELFF.

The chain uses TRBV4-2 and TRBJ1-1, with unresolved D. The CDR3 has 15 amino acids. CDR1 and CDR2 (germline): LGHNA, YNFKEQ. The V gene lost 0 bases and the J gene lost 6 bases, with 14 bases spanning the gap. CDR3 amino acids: CASSQDPERAAEAFF. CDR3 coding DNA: TGTGCCAGCAGCCAAGATCCGGAGAGGGCGGCTGAAGCTTTCTTT.

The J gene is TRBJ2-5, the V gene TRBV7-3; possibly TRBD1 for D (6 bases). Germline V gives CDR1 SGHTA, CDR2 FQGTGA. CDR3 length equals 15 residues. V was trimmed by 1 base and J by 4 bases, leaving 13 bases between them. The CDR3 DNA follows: TGTGCCAGCAGCTTAATAGGGGGTCGGGGAGAGACCCAGTACTTC. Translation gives CASSLIGGRGETQYF.

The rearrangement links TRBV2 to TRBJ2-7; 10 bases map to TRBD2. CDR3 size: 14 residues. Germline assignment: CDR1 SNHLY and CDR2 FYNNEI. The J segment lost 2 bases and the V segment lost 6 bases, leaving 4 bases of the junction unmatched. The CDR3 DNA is TGTGCCAGCAGCGCTAGCGGGAGTACCTACGAGCAGTACTTC. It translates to CASSASGSTYEQYF.